These 3 T cell receptor beta chains were all obtained from the same sample, sequenced in a study of T-cell memory formation after mild COVID-19. MiXCR, run by TCRdb on the 5' RACE reads, gives a single entry per CDR3 protein. The sample includes 250,000 to 350,000 distinct CDR3 sequences, around 16% of them seen just once. Sequenced: PBMCs or a T cell subset sorted from them (not recorded which). These receptors all stem from a man between 18 and 35 years old who had mild COVID-19 (a few samples of this study predate the infection). Cell type and time point are not known.

V and J are TRBV2 and TRBJ1-4; D may be TRBD1 (6 bases). Trimming pared 3 bases from V and 2 bases from J, leaving 10 bases between. The CDR3 covers 15 residues. The germline CDR1 and CDR2 sequences are SNHLY and FYNNEI. The CDR3: CASSDMGATNEKLFF. The CDR3 DNA follows: TGTGCCAGCAGTGATATGGGGGCCACTAATGAAAAACTGTTTTTT.

This clonotype is a singleton in its sample. The chain joins TRBV7-9 to TRBJ1-1; tentative D call: TRBD1 (6 bases). Germline CDR1 and CDR2: SEHNR and FQNEAQ (reference sequence). This CDR3 spans 14 amino acids. Trimming took 7 bases from V and 1 from J, leaving 13 bases between them. CDR3 region: CASTIGGANTEAFF. CDR3 nucleotides: TGTGCCAGCACCATAGGGGGGGCGAACACTGAAGCTTTCTTT.

The chain has TRBV4-1 and TRBJ1-2; unclear D gene. The CDR3 consists of 16 residues. Germline values: CDR1 MGHRA, CDR2 YSYEKL. V lost 0 bases and J lost 0, with 11 bases in between. In nucleotides, the CDR3 is TGCGCCAGCAGCCAAGATGGCGCGGGAACTAACTATGGCTACACCTTC. Encoded protein: CASSQDGAGTNYGYTF.